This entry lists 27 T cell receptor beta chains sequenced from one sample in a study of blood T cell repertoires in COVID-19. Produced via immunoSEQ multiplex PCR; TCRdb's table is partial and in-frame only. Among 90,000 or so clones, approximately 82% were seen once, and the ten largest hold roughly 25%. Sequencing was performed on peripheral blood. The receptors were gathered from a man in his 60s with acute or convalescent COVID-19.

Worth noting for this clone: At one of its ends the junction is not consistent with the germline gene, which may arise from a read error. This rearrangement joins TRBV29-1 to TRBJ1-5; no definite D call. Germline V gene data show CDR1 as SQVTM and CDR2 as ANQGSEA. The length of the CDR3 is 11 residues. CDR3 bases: TGCAGCGTTGAAGTTGACGCGGGGTCGCTTTTT. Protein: CSVEVDAGSLF. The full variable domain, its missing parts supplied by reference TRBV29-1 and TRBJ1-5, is SAVISQKPSRDICQRGTSLTIQCQVDSQVTMMFWYRQQPGQSLTLIATANQGSEATYESGFVIDKFPISRPNLTFSTLTVSNMSPEDSSIYLCSVEVDAGSLFGDGTRLSIL.

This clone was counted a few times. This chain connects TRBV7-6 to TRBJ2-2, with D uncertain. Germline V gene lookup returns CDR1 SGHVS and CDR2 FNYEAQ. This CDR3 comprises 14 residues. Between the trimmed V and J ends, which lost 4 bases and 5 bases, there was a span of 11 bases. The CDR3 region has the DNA TGTGCCAGCAGCTCTTCTATCAATACCGGGGAGCTGTTTTTT. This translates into CASSSSINTGELFF.

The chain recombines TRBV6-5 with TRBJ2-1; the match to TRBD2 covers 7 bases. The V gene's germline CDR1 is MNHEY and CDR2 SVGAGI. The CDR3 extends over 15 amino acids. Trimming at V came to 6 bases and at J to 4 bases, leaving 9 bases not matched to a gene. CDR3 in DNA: TGTGCCAGCAGCGCCTCGGGGGGTCTATACAATGAGCAGTTCTTC. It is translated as CASSASGGLYNEQFF.

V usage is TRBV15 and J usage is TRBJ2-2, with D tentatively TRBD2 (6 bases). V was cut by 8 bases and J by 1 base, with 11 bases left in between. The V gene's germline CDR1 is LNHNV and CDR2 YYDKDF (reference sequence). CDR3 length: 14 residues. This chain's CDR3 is CATSTGGNTGELFF. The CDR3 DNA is TGTGCCACCTCAACCGGGGGGAACACCGGGGAGCTGTTTTTT.

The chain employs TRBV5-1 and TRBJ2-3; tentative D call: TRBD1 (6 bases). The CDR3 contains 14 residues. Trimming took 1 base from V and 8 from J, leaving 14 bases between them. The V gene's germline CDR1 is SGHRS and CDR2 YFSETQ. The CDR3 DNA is TGCGCCAGCAGCTTGACTGGGGGCCGTGGTACGCAGTATTTT. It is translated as CASSLTGGRGTQYF.

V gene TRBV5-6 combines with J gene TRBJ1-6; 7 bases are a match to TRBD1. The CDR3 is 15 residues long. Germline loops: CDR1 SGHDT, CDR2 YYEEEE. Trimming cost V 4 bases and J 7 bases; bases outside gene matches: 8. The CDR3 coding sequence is TGTGCCAGCAGCCCAGGACAGGTGATCAATTCACCCCTCCACTTT. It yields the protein CASSPGQVINSPLHF.

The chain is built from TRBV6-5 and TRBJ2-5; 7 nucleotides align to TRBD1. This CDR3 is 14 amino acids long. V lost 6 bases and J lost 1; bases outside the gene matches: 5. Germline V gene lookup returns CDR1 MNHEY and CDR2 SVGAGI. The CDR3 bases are TGTGCCAGCAGCTCGGCAGGGGGCCAAGAGACCCAGTACTTC. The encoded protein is CASSSAGGQETQYF.

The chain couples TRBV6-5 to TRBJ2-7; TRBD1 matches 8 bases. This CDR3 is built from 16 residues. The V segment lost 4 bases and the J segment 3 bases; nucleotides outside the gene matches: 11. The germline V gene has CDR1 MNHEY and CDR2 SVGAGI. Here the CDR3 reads CASSLDRAAVGYEQYF. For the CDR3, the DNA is TGTGCCAGCAGTTTGGACAGGGCTGCGGTTGGCTACGAGCAGTACTTC.

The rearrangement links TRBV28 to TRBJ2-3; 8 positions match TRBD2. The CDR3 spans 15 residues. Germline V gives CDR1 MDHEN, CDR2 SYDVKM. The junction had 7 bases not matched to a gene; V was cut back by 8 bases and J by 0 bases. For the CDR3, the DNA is TGTGCCAGCTTAATCGGGGGGGATAGCACAGATACGCAGTATTTT. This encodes CASLIGGDSTDTQYF. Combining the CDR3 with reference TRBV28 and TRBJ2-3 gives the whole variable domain DVKVTQSSRYLVKRTGEKVFLECVQDMDHENMFWYRQDPGLGLRLIYFSYDVKMKEKGDIPEGYSVSREKKERFSLILESASTNQTSMYLCASLIGGDSTDTQYFGPGTRLTVL.

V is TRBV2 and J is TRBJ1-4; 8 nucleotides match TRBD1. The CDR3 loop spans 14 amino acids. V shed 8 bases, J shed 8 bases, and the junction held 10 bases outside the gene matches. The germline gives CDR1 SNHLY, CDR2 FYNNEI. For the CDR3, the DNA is TGTGCCAGCGCCGACAGGGGCGGGAAGGAAAAACTGTTTTTT. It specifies CASADRGGKEKLFF. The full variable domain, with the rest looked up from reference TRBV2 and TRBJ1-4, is EPEVTQTPSHQVTQMGQEVILRCVPISNHLYFYWYRQILGQKVEFLVSFYNNEISEKSEIFDDQFSVERPDGSNFTLKIRSTKLEDSAMYFCASADRGGKEKLFFGSGTQLSVL.

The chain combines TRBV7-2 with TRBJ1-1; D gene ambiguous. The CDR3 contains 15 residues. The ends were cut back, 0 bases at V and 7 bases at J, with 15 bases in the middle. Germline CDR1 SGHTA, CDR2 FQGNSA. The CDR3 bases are TGTGCCAGCAGCTTAGCTCCGGGTAGGTCTAATGAAGCTTTCTTT. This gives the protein CASSLAPGRSNEAFF. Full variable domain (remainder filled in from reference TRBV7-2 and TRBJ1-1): GAGVSQSPSNKVTEKGKDVELRCDPISGHTALYWYRQSLGQGLEFLIYFQGNSAPDKSGLPSDRFSAERTGGSVSTLTIQRTQQEDSAVYLCASSLAPGRSNEAFFGQGTRLTVV.

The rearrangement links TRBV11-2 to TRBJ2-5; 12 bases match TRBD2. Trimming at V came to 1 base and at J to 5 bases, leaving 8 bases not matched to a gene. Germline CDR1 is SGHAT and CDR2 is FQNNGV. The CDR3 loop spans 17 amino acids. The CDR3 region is CASSLVSSGGARETQYF. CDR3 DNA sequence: TGTGCCAGCAGCTTAGTTTCTAGCGGGGGGGCCCGGGAGACCCAGTACTTC.

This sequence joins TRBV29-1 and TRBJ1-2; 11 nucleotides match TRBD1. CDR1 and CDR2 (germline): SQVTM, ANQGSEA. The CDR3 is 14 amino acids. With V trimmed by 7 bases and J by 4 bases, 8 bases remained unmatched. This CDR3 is CSAWDRGSFYGYTF. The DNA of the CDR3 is TGCAGCGCCTGGGACAGGGGGTCGTTCTATGGCTACACCTTC.

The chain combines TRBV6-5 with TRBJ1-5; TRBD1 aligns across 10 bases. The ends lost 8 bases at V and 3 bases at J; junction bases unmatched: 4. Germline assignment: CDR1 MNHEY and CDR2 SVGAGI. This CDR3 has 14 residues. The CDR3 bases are TGTGCCAGCCGACAGGGGGCTAACAATCAGCCCCAGCATTTT. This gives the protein CASRQGANNQPQHF.

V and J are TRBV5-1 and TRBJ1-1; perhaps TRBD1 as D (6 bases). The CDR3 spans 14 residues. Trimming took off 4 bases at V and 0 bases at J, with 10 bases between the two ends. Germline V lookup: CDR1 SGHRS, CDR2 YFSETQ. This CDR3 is CASSPPGVNTEAFF. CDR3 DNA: TGCGCCAGCAGCCCCCCAGGGGTGAACACTGAAGCTTTCTTT.

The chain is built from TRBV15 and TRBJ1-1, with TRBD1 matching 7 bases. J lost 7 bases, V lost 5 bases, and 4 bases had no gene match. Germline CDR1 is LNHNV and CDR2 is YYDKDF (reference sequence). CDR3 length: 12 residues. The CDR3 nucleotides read TGTGCCACCAGCGGATGGGACAGTGAAGCTTTCTTT. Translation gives CATSGWDSEAFF.

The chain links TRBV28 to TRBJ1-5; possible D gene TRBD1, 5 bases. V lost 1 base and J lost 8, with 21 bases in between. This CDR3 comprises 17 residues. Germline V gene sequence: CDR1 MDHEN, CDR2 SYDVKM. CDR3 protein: CASSLFFSSRATEPQHF. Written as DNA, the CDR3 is TGTGCCAGCAGTTTATTTTTTTCGTCCAGGGCGACGGAGCCCCAGCATTTT.

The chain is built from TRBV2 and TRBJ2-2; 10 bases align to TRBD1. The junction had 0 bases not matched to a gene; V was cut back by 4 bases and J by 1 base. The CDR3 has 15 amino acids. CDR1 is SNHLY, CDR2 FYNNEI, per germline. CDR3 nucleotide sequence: TGTGCCAGCAGTGGGGACAGGGGGAACACCGGGGAGCTGTTTTTT. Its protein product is CASSGDRGNTGELFF.

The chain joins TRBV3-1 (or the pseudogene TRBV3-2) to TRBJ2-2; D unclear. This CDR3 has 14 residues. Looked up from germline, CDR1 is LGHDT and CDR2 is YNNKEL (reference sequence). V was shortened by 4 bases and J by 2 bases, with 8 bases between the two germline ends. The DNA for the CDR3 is TGTGCCAGCAGCCCGCGATATAACACCGGGGAGCTGTTTTTT. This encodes CASSPRYNTGELFF.

This chain's CDR3 is CASSLAGDQPQHF. CDR3 sequence (DNA): TGTGCCAGCAGTTTGGCAGGGGATCAGCCCCAGCATTTT. The chain couples TRBV28 to TRBJ1-5; D may be TRBD1 (6 bases). V shed 3 bases and J shed 5 bases, with 8 bases lying between them. CDR3 length: 13 amino acids. Germline V gene lookup returns CDR1 MDHEN and CDR2 SYDVKM.

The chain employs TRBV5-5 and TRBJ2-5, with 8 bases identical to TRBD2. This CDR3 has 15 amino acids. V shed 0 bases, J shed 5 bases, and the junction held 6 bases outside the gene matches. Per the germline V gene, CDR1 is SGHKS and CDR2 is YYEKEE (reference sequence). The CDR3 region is CASSLARGGGETQYF. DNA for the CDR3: TGTGCCAGCAGCTTGGCCCGGGGCGGGGGGGAGACCCAGTACTTC.

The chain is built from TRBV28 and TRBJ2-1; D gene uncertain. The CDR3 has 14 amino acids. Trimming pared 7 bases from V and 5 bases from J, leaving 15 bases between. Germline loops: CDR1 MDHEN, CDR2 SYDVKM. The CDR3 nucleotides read TGTGCCAGCACCACGAACTTACAGAACAATGAGCAGTTCTTC. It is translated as CASTTNLQNNEQFF.

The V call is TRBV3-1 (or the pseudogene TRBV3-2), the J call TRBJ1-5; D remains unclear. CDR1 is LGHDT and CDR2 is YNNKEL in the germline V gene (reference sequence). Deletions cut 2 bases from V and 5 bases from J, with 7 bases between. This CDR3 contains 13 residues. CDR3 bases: TGTGCCAGCAGCCAACAACGGGATCAGCCCCAGCATTTT. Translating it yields CASSQQRDQPQHF.

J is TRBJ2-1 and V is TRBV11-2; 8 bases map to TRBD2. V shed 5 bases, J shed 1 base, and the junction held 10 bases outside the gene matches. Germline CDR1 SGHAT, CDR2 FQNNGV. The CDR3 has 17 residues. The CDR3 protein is CASSRRGAGGSYNEQFF. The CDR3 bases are TGTGCCAGCAGCCGACGTGGGGCGGGGGGATCCTACAATGAGCAGTTCTTC.

CDR3 region: CASLASGGLNTGELFF. In DNA, the CDR3 is TGTGCCAGCCTAGCGAGTGGCGGGCTGAACACCGGGGAGCTGTTTTTT. This chain uses TRBV28 with TRBJ2-2, with D perhaps TRBD2 (6 bases). This CDR3 comprises 16 residues. The germline V gene encodes CDR1 MDHEN and CDR2 SYDVKM. The V end was cut by 8 bases, the J end by 1 base, with 17 bases between.

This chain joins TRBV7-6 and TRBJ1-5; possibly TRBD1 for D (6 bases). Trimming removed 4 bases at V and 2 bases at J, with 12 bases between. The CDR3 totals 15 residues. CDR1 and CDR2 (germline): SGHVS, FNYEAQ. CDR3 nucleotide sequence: TGTGCCAGCAGCTCCCAAGGGGGTGGCAATCAGCCCCAGCATTTT. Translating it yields CASSSQGGGNQPQHF. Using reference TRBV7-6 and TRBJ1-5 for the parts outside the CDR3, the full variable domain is GAGVSQSPRYKVTKRGQDVALRCDPISGHVSLYWYRQALGQGPEFLTYFNYEAQQDKSGLPNDRFSAERPEGSISTLTIQRTEQRDSAMYRCASSSQGGGNQPQHFGDGTRLSIL.

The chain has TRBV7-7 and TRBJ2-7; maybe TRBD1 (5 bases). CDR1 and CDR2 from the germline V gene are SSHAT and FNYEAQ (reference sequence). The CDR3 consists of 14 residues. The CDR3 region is CASSLKTETYEQYV. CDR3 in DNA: TGTGCTAGCAGCTTGAAGACAGAAACCTACGAGCAGTACGTC.